A single sample is the source of the 12 T cell receptor beta chains below, sequenced in a study of T cell responses to AZD1222 COVID-19 vaccine (dated by TCRdb to the early 2020s). Per the publication, the time point label means: baseline before first vaccination. Library creation used the immunoSEQ multiplex PCR assay. The clones in this table, taken by TCRdb from immuneACCESS, are in-frame only. Not every clone is retained; where verified, under half of the shortfall comes from an unresolved V gene, and the cause of the rest is unknown. The sample records 180,000 or so clones, 85% to 95% of which are singletons. The ten largest account for around 0.66% of the sample. The starting material was peripheral blood, obtained on day 0 of AZD1222 vaccination. The receptors stem from an adult in good health.

The chain couples TRBV5-1 to TRBJ2-7; 14 bases agree with TRBD2. With 1 base clipped from V and 0 bases from J, the junction kept 6 bases outside the gene matches. The CDR3 contains 18 residues. Germline assignment: CDR1 SGHRS and CDR2 YFSETQ. The CDR3 DNA sequence: TGCGCCAGCAGCTTGCCCGGGACTAGCGGGAGCAGCTCCTACGAGCAGTACTTC. It specifies CASSLPGTSGSSSYEQYF.

The chain links TRBV7-9 to TRBJ1-6; 7 bases agree with TRBD1. The length of the CDR3 is 15 residues. Germline CDR1 reads SEHNR; CDR2 reads FQNEAQ (reference sequence). The J segment lost 5 bases and the V segment lost 3 bases, leaving 4 bases of the junction unmatched. CDR3 coding DNA: TGTGCCAGCAGCTTCGGGACAGACGATAATTCACCCCTCCACTTT. It encodes CASSFGTDDNSPLHF.

With regard to this clone: One junction end does not reproduce the germline sequence, and a read error may be involved. This chain uses TRBV6-5 with TRBJ1-1; TRBD1 is a possible D gene (5 bases). Germline-derived CDR1 and CDR2 are MNHEY and SVGAGI. This CDR3 contains 12 residues. The CDR3 nucleotides read TGTGCCAGCAGTCCGACGGGACCGCACGATTACTTT. This sequence encodes CASSPTGPHDYF.

V is TRBV7-6 and J is TRBJ1-3; D is possibly TRBD1 (6 bases). Germline-derived CDR1 and CDR2 are SGHVS and FNYEAQ. V lost 1 base and J lost 0, with 16 bases in between. The CDR3 is 18 amino acids. The CDR3 here is CASSLGSRQESSGNTIYF. Written as DNA, the CDR3 is TGTGCCAGCAGCTTAGGGTCCCGACAGGAGAGCTCTGGAAACACCATATATTTT.

Only one count was recorded for this clone. V is TRBV19 and J is TRBJ1-1; D gene ambiguous. Germline V lookup: CDR1 LNHDA, CDR2 SQIVND (reference sequence). This CDR3 comprises 13 residues. V was clipped by 4 bases and J by 9 bases, with 15 bases between them. The CDR3: CASSTPRLAQAFF. CDR3 nucleotides: TGTGCCAGTAGTACCCCCCGGTTGGCGCAAGCTTTCTTT.

The chain employs TRBV28 and TRBJ1-1, with a tentative D call TRBD1 (5 bases). Germline V gene data show CDR1 as MDHEN and CDR2 as SYDVKM. This CDR3 has 11 residues. Trimming removed 4 bases from V and 8 bases from J, with 8 bases in between. The CDR3 sequence is CASSWWGEAFF. CDR3 DNA sequence: TGTGCCAGCAGTTGGTGGGGGGAAGCTTTCTTT.

The V gene is TRBV27, the J gene TRBJ2-1; D not resolved. The CDR3 sequence is 13 residues long. V was clipped by 4 bases and J by 4 bases, with 8 bases between them. In germline, CDR1 is MNHEY, CDR2 SMNVEV (reference sequence). The CDR3 coding sequence is TGTGCCAGCAGTTCCAGACGGTACAATGAGCAGTTCTTC. Its translation is CASSSRRYNEQFF.

This chain uses TRBV27 with TRBJ1-5; D is undetermined. The germline V and J ends were trimmed by 3 bases and 6 bases, with 9 bases remaining between them. The CDR3 length is 13 residues. The germline V gene has CDR1 MNHEY and CDR2 SMNVEV (reference sequence). CDR3 nucleotide sequence: TGTGCCAGCAGTTTTGGGGAGGGTCAGCCCCAGCATTTT. It translates to CASSFGEGQPQHF.

The chain recombines TRBV27 with TRBJ1-5; D remains ambiguous. This CDR3 region has 14 residues. Per the germline V gene, CDR1 is MNHEY and CDR2 is SMNVEV (reference sequence). The V end lost 4 bases, the J end lost 0 bases, and 7 bases lay between the germline ends. Here the CDR3 reads CASSSGFSNQPQHF. CDR3 DNA: TGTGCCAGCAGTTCCGGCTTTAGCAATCAGCCCCAGCATTTT.

The chain joins TRBV7-9 to TRBJ1-1; D is ambiguous. V was shortened by 6 bases and J by 6 bases, with 11 bases between the two germline ends. The CDR3 runs 12 residues. The germline V gene encodes CDR1 SEHNR and CDR2 FQNEAQ (reference sequence). This CDR3 is CASSIPEAEAFF. The CDR3, as DNA: TGTGCCAGCAGTATTCCCGAGGCTGAAGCTTTCTTT.

The rearrangement uses TRBV6-1 and TRBJ1-3; tentatively, D is TRBD1 (5 bases). The germline V gene has CDR1 MNHNS and CDR2 SASEGT. V was clipped by 4 bases and J by 0 bases, with 16 bases between them. The CDR3 is 17 residues long. The CDR3 DNA follows: TGTGCCAGCAGTGCCGCTCCGGGACGGCGCTCTGGAAACACCATATATTTT. Protein product: CASSAAPGRRSGNTIYF.

This clone was detected once. The chain links TRBV10-3 to TRBJ2-1; 12 positions agree with TRBD2. The junction had 9 bases not matched to a gene; V was cut back by 7 bases and J by 5 bases. The CDR3 covers 16 residues. Germline values: CDR1 ENHRY, CDR2 SYGVKD. The CDR3, as DNA: TGTGCCATCACCCCTAGCGGGAGGGTCCCCCACAATGAGCAGTTCTTC. Translating gives CAITPSGRVPHNEQFF.